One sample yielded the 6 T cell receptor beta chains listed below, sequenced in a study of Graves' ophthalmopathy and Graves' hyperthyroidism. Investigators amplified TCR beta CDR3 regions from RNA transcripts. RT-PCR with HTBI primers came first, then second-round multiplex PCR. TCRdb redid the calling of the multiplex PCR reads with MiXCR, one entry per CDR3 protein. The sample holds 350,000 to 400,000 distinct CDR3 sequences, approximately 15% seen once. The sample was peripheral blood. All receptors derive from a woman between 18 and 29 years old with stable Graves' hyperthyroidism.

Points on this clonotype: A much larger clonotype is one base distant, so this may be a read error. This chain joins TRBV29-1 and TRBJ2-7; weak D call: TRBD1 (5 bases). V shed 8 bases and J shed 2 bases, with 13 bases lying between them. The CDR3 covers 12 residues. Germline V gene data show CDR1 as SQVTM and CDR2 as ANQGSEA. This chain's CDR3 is CSTRDHPYEQYF. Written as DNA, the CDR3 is TGCAGCACCAGGGATCACCCCTACGAGCAGTACTTC.

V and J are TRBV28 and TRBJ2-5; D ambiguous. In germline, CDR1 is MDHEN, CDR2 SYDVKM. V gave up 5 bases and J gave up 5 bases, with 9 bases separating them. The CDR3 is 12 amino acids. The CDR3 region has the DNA TGTGCCAGCAGTCACCGGACGGAGACCCAGTACTTC. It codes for CASSHRTETQYF.

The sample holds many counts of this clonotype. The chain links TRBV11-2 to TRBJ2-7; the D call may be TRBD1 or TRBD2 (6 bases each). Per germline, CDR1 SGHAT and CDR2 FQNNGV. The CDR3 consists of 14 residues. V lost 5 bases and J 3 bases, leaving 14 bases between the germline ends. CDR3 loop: CASSIGGLGYEQYF. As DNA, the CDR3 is TGTGCCAGCAGCATCGGGGGCCTTGGCTACGAGCAGTACTTC.

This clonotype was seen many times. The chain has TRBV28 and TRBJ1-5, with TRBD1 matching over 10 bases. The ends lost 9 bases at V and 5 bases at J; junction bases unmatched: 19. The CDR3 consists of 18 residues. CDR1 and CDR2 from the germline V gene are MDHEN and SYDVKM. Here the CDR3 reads CASSGSGQGSNFYQPQHF. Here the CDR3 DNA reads TGTGCCAGTTCCGGGTCGGGACAGGGGTCAAACTTCTATCAGCCCCAGCATTTT. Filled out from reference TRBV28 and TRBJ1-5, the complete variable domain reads DVKVTQSSRYLVKRTGEKVFLECVQDMDHENMFWYRQDPGLGLRLIYFSYDVKMKEKGDIPEGYSVSREKKERFSLILESASTNQTSMYLCASSGSGQGSNFYQPQHFGDGTRLSIL.

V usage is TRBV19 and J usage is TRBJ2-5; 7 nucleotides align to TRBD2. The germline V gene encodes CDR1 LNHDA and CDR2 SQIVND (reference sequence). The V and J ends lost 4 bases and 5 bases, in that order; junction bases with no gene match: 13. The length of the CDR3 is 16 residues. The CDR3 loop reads CASSTERTSGEETQYF. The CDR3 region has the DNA TGTGCCAGTAGTACCGAAAGGACTAGTGGGGAGGAGACCCAGTACTTC.

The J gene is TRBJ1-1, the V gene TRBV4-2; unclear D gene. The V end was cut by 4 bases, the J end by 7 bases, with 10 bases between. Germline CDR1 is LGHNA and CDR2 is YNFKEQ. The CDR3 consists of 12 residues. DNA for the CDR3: TGTGCCAGCAGCCTTAGGGTCGATGAAGCTTTCTTT. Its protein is CASSLRVDEAFF.